This T cell receptor beta chain was identified during a study of neurological immune-mediated disorders. A single record per CDR3 protein comes from TCRdb applying MiXCR to the 5' RACE reads. Counted here are 25,000 to 30,000 distinct CDR3 sequences, approximately 6.6% occurring once; the ten biggest clones make up about 9%. Unsorted libraries were prepared from 2 million PBMCs held at -80 C. This clonotype has at least ten counts. This CDR3 comprises 12 residues. Trimming took off 4 bases at V and 4 bases at J, with 10 bases between the two ends. Germline V gene data show CDR1 as SQVTM and CDR2 as ANQGSEA.

V and J are TRBV29-1 and TRBJ2-5; D remains unclear. The sample consisted of PBMCs. The TCR was taken from a woman between 50 and 59 years old in good health. CDR3 in DNA: TGCAGCGTTGGTCCTGAGCGAGAGACCCAGTACTTC. Translation gives CSVGPERETQYF.